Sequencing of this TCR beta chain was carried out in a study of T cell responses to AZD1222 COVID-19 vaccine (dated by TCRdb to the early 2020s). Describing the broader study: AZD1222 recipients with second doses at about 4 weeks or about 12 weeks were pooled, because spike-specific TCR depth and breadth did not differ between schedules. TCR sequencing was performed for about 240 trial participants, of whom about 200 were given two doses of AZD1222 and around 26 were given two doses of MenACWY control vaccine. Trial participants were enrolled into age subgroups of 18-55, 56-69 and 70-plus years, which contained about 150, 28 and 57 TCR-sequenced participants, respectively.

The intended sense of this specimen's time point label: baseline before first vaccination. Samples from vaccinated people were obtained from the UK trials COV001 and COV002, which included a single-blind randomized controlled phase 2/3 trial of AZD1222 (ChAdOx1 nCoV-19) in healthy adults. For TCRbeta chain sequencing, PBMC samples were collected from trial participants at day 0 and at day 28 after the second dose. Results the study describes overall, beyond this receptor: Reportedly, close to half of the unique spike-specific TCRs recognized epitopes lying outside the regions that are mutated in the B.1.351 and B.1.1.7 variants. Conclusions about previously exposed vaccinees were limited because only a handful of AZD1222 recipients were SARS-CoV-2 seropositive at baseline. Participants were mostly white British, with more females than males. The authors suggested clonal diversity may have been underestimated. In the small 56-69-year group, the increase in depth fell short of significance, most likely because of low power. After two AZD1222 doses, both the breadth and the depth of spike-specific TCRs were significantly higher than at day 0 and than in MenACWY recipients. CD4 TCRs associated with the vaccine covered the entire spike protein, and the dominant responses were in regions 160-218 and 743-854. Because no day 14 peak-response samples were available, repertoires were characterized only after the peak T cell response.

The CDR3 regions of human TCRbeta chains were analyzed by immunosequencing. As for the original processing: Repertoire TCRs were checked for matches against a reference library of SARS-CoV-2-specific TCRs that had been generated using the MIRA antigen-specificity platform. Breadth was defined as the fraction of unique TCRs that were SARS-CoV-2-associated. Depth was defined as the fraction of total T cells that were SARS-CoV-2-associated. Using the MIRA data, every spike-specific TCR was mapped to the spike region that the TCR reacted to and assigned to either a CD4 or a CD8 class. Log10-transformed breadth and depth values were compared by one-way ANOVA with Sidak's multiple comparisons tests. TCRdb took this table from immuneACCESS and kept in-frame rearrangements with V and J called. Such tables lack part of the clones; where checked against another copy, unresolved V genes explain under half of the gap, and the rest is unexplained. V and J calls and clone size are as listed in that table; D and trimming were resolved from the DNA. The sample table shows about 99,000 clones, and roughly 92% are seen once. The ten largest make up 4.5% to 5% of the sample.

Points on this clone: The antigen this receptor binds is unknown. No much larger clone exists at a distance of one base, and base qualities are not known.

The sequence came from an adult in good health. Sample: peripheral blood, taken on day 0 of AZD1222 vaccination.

The CDR3 is CASSIRDFYNEQFF. At the DNA level, the sequence is TGTGCCAGTAGTATACGGGACTTCTACAATGAGCAGTTCTTC. Rearrangement joined TRBV19 to TRBJ2-1; the D gene is perhaps TRBD2, from 6 matching bases. V is cut by 2 bases and J by 3 bases, and the space between the germline ends is 8 bases. For CDR1 and CDR2, the germline V gene (reference sequence) lists LNHDA and SQIVND. Counted from cysteine to phenylalanine, this CDR3 has 14 amino acids. The retained sequence is limited to the CDR3, 42 bases, with the frame set at the first base.